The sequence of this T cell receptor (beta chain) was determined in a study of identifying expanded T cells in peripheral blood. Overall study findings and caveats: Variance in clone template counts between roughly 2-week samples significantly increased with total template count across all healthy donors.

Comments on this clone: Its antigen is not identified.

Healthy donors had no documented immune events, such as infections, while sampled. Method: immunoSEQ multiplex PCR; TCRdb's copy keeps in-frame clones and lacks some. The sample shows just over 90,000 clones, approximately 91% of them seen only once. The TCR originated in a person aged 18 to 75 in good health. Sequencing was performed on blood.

This chain's CDR3 is CASSPGVGAGQETQYF. In nucleotides, the CDR3 is TGTGCCAGCAGCCCGGGCGTGGGGGCTGGCCAAGAGACCCAGTACTTC. The J gene is TRBJ2-5, the V gene TRBV9; a weak D match, TRBD1 (6 bases). This CDR3 has 16 residues. CDR1 SGDLS and CDR2 YYNGEE come from the germline V gene. V was pared by 4 bases and J by 1 base, with 17 bases between.